The TCR beta chain under discussion was sequenced for a study of T cells expressing NK-cell markers (dated by TCRdb to the early 2020s). About the investigation overall: Three sorted T-cell subsets (CD3+CD56+NKG2C+, CD3+CD56+NKG2C- and CD3+CD56-NKG2C+) from 7 to 9 donors had their TCR beta-chain repertoires profiled. Of the eight sequenced donors, seven were found to be HCMV-seropositive and one was found to be HCMV-seronegative. Randomly selected healthy volunteers, three men and five women, were used as the eight sequenced donors. The libraries were sequenced on Illumina HiSeq 2000/2500, MiSeq or NextSeq, producing 2 x 150 bp reads. Results the study describes overall, beyond this receptor: For six donors, the dominant CD3+CD56+NKG2C+ clonotypes were among the top 10 CD8+ clonotypes and accounted for about 1.0-7.5% of CD8+ T cells. Whether the expanded NKG2C-expressing T cell clones were specific for HCMV antigens remained unclear. Those dominant clonotypes were again the most abundant among CD3+CD56-NKG2C+ cells in a few donors, at roughly 25-65%.

HCMV serostatus was determined by detecting HCMV-specific IgG in serum with a commercial ELISA kit. Peripheral blood mononuclear cells were isolated from blood by Ficoll density gradient centrifugation. Worth noting for this clonotype: Its antigen remains undetermined.

The CDR1 and CDR2 encoded by the germline V gene (reference sequence) are DFQATT and SNEGSKA. The CDR3 contains 14 residues, cysteine and phenylalanine counted. The coding DNA is unavailable. The data were produced on an Illumina HiSeq 2000. 5'RACE template switching, by which a universal primer site and unique molecular identifiers were added, was used to make TCR beta cDNA libraries. Priming for cDNA synthesis came from the TCR beta constant segment, and two successive PCR amplification steps followed. In the authors' own workflow: MIGEC handled demultiplexing of the reads and grouping by UMI, while MiTCR was used to assemble and quantify clonotypes. Only TCR cDNA sequences supported by at least two reads were kept to exclude erroneous sequences. The tcR package was used for downstream repertoire analysis, with clonotypes matched between fractions based on CDR3 nucleotide sequence plus V segment. VDJmatch was used to annotate antigen specificity against VDJdb, with one amino acid substitution allowed in CDR3. The reads were reprocessed in TCRdb, with one entry per CDR3 protein sequence and no accompanying DNA. TCRdb's processing, not the authors' own work, is the source of the V and J calls. The data table for this sample lists about 390,000 distinct CDR3 sequences. 9.5% to 12% of the sample is held by the ten biggest clonotypes.

The sample comprised blood T cells: a sorted CD56 or NKG2C T cell subset, CD4+ or CD8+ T cells, or bulk PBMC T cells (not recorded which). The rearranged chain carries TRBV20-1 and TRBJ2-3; TCRdb picks TRBD1, but there is no DNA to check that call. The sequence derives from a woman aged 45 to 65 in good health. Donor details come from another sample of the same person, matched by shared clones. The CDR3 reads as follows: CSARRTISTDTQYF.